Shown below are 13 T cell receptor beta chains from a single sample sequenced in a study of cytomegalovirus exposure and HLA in healthy donors. PCR amplification relied on 60 Vbeta primers (plus 13 Jbeta primers). Clones were sequenced by immunoSEQ multiplex PCR, and TCRdb holds only the in-frame ones, with some missing. The sample consists of about 110,000 clones, roughly 82% of them appearing once. The sample consisted of PBMCs. The receptor set was obtained from a middle-aged man in good health and CMV-seronegative.

The chain is built from TRBV13 and TRBJ1-3, with D possibly TRBD1 on 5 matching bases. The V gene's germline CDR1 is PRHDT and CDR2 FYEKMQ (reference sequence). V dropped 1 base and J dropped 9 bases, with 16 bases sitting between them. The CDR3 is made up of 15 amino acids. The CDR3 protein is CASSLDPGVTSTIYF. CDR3 DNA sequence: TGTGCCAGCAGCTTAGATCCGGGGGTAACTAGCACCATATATTTT.

The chain employs TRBV7-8 and TRBJ1-5; unclear D gene. The V gene lost 5 bases and the J gene lost 6 bases, with 17 bases spanning the gap. The germline gives CDR1 SGHVS, CDR2 FQNEAQ. The CDR3 is made up of 15 amino acids. This CDR3 is CASSPLRTGGQPQHF. CDR3 DNA: TGTGCCAGCAGCCCTCTTAGGACTGGCGGTCAGCCCCAGCATTTT.

The rearrangement links TRBV6-5 to TRBJ1-2; D possibly corresponds to TRBD1 (5 bases). V was shortened by 0 bases and J by 6 bases, with 17 bases between the two germline ends. Germline CDR1 is MNHEY and CDR2 is SVGAGI. The CDR3 runs to 16 residues. The DNA for the CDR3 is TGTGCCAGCAGTTACTCCCCAGGGAGGGTTTTAGATGGCTACACCTTC. It translates to CASSYSPGRVLDGYTF.

This clone came up a few times. The V call is TRBV19, the J call TRBJ2-3; TRBD2 aligns across 9 bases. Germline V gives CDR1 LNHDA, CDR2 SQIVND (reference sequence). There are 14 residues in the CDR3. V shed 7 bases, J shed 0 bases, and the junction held 2 bases outside the gene matches. The CDR3 is CASTLAGSTDTQYF. Here the CDR3 DNA reads TGTGCCAGTACCCTAGCGGGGAGCACAGATACGCAGTATTTT.

Remarks on this clone: Other nucleotide sequences from this sample produce the same CDR3. The V call is TRBV5-1, the J call TRBJ2-5, with TRBD2 matching 7 bases. This CDR3 is 15 amino acids long. Per the germline V gene, CDR1 is SGHRS and CDR2 is YFSETQ. V gave up 0 bases and J gave up 4 bases; unmatched junction bases: 6. This CDR3 reads CASSLAGSGGETQYF. Here the CDR3 DNA reads TGCGCCAGCAGCTTGGCAGGGTCGGGGGGAGAGACCCAGTACTTC. Full variable domain (rest looked up from reference TRBV5-1 and TRBJ2-5): KAGVTQTPRYLIKTRGQQVTLSCSPISGHRSVSWYQQTPGQGLQFLFEYFSETQRNKGNFPGRFSGRQFSNSRSEMNVSTLELGDSALYLCASSLAGSGGETQYFGPGTRLLVL.

This clone was observed a single time. CDR3 region: CASSPGEGGSYEQYF. CDR3 coding DNA: TGTGCCAGCTCTCCAGGGGAGGGTGGGTCCTACGAGCAGTACTTC. The chain links TRBV18 to TRBJ2-7, with D possibly matching TRBD2 (7 bases). CDR1 KGHSH and CDR2 LQKENI come from the germline V gene. V dropped 6 bases and J dropped 1 base, with 16 bases sitting between them. The CDR3 consists of 15 residues.

The J gene is TRBJ1-2, the V gene TRBV28, with a possible D match to TRBD1 (5 bases). CDR1 and CDR2 (germline): MDHEN, SYDVKM. Trimming pared 3 bases from V and 0 bases from J, leaving 17 bases between. The CDR3 is 17 residues long. CDR3 residues: CASSFITWDSANYGYTF. The DNA for the CDR3 is TGTGCCAGCAGTTTTATAACCTGGGACTCAGCTAACTATGGCTACACCTTC.

The chain links TRBV5-1 to TRBJ2-3, with TRBD1 identical over 7 bases. Germline assignment: CDR1 SGHRS and CDR2 YFSETQ. J gave up 0 bases and V 4 bases, and 5 bases lay outside the gene matches. This CDR3 is built from 15 residues. The CDR3 DNA reads as TGCGCCAGCAGCCCCGAGGGGGCTAGCACAGATACGCAGTATTTT. Amino acid sequence: CASSPEGASTDTQYF.

The chain has TRBV5-1 and TRBJ2-6, with no clear D. This CDR3 has 18 amino acids. Germline-derived CDR1 and CDR2 are SGHRS and YFSETQ. Trimming pared 1 base from V and 0 bases from J, leaving 14 bases between. The CDR3, as DNA: TGCGCCAGCAGCTTGATTCCTGCAGGTCCCTCTGGGGCCAACGTCCTGACTTTC. As protein: CASSLIPAGPSGANVLTF.

This chain uses TRBV6-1 with TRBJ2-7; D gene uncertain. CDR3 size: 14 residues. Trimming removed 5 bases from V and 2 bases from J, with 13 bases in between. Germline V gene lookup returns CDR1 MNHNS and CDR2 SASEGT. The chain's CDR3 is CASSTGTATYEQYV. In nucleotides, the CDR3 is TGTGCCAGCAGTACCGGTACAGCTACCTACGAGCAGTACGTC.

The chain links TRBV6-5 to TRBJ2-1; no clear D. Germline V lookup: CDR1 MNHEY, CDR2 SVGAGI. The CDR3 loop spans 12 amino acids. The V gene lost 6 bases and the J gene lost 9 bases, with 12 bases spanning the gap. CDR3: CASRKEFSEQFF. Here the CDR3 DNA reads TGTGCCAGCAGGAAGGAGTTTAGTGAGCAGTTCTTC.

This chain uses TRBV15 with TRBJ1-2, with TRBD1 as a possible D gene (6 bases). V was clipped by 1 base and J by 4 bases, with 7 bases between them. This CDR3 contains 13 residues. The V gene's germline CDR1 is LNHNV and CDR2 YYDKDF (reference sequence). The CDR3 nucleotides read TGTGCCACCAGCAGAGCACAGGGCTATGGCTACACCTTC. Translation: CATSRAQGYGYTF.

V usage is TRBV19 and J usage is TRBJ2-5; 7 bases are a match to TRBD1. The junction had 9 bases not matched to a gene; V was cut back by 6 bases and J by 2 bases. The CDR3 runs 15 residues. Germline V gene data show CDR1 as LNHDA and CDR2 as SQIVND (reference sequence). CDR3 coding DNA: TGTGCCAGTAGCCCCCTTACCAGGGGGCAAGAGACCCAGTACTTC. Protein product: CASSPLTRGQETQYF.